This TCR beta chain comes out of a study of T-cell memory formation after mild COVID-19. TCRdb re-analysed the 5' RACE reads in MiXCR, keeping a single row per CDR3 protein. The table shows approximately 65,000 distinct CDR3 sequences, with approximately 15% occurring only once. The CDR3 covers 14 residues. Germline CDR1 reads SGDLS; CDR2 reads YYNGEE. Trimming stripped 0 bases from V and 2 bases from J, with 9 bases between. The chain links TRBV9 to TRBJ2-7; D unresolved. Sequences were obtained from PBMCs or a T cell subset sorted from them (not recorded which). The receptor was isolated from an adult woman who had mild COVID-19 (a few samples of this study predate the infection). Cell type and time point are not known. The CDR3 nucleotides are TGTGCCAGCAGCGTAGGGCATGGGGCCTACGAGCAGTACTTC. Its translation is CASSVGHGAYEQYF.